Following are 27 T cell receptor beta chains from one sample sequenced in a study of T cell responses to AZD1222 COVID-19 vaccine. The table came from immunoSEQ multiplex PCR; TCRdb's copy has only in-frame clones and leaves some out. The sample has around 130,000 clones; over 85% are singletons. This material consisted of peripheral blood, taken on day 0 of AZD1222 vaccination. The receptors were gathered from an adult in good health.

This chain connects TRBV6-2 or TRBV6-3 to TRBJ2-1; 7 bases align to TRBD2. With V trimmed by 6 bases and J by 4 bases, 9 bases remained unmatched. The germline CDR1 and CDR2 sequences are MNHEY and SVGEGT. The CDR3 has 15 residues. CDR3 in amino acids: CASSPPAGVYNEQFF. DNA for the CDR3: TGTGCCAGCAGCCCCCCGGCGGGAGTATACAATGAGCAGTTCTTC.

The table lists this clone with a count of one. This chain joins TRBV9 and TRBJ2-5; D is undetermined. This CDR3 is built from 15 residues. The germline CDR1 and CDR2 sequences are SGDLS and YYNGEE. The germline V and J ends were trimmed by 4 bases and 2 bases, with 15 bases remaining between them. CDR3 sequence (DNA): TGTGCCAGCAGCCTCAGGCCTGCCGCTCAAGAGACCCAGTACTTC. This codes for CASSLRPAAQETQYF.

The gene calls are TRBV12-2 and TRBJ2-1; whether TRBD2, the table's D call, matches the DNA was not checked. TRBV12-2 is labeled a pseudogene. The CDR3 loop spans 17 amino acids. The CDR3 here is CASRLGEQGLSYNEQFF. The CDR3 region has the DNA TGTGCAAGTCGCTTAGGAGAACAAGGACTATCCTACAATGAGCAGTTCTTC.

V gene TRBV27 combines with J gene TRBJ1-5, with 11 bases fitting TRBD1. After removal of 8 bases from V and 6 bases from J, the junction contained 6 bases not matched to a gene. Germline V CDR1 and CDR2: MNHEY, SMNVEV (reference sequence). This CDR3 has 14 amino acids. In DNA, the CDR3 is TGTGCCAGCCGGACAGGGGGCAGGGGTCAGCCCCAGCATTTT. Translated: CASRTGGRGQPQHF.

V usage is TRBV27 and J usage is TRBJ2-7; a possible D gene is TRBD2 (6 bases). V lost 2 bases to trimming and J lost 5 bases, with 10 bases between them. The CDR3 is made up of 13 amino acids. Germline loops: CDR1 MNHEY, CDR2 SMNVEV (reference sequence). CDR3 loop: CASSLVGGHEQYF. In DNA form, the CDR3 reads TGTGCCAGCAGTTTAGTAGGAGGGCACGAGCAGTACTTC.

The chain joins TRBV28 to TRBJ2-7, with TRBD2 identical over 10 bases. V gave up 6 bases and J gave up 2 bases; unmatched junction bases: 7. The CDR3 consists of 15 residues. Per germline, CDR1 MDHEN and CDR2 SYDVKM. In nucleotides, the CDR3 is TGTGCCAGCAGCCCTGCTAGCGGGAGAACCTACGAGCAGTACTTC. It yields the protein CASSPASGRTYEQYF.

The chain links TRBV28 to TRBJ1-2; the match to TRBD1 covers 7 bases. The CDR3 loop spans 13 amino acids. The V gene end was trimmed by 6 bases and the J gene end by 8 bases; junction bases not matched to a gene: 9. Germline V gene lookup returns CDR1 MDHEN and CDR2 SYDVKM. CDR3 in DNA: TGTGCCAGCAGATCCGGGACAGCCTTGGGCTACACCTTC. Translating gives CASRSGTALGYTF.

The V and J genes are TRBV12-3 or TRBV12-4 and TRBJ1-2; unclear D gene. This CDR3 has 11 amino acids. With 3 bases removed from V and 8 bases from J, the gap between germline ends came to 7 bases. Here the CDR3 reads CASSLVRGYTF. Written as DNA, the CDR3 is TGTGCCAGCAGTTTGGTCCGCGGCTACACCTTC.

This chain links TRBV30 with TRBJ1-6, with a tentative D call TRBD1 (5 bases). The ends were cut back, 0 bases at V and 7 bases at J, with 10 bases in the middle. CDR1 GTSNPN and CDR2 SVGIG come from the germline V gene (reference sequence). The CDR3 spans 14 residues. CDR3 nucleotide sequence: TGTGCCTGGAGTGTTGGGCAGGGAAATTCACCCCTCCACTTT. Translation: CAWSVGQGNSPLHF. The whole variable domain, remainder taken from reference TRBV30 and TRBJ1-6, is SQTIHQWPATLVQPVGSPLSLECTVEGTSNPNLYWYRQAAGRGLQLLFYSVGIGQISSEVPQNLSASRPQDRQFILSSKKLLLSDSGFYLCAWSVGQGNSPLHFGNGTRLTVT.

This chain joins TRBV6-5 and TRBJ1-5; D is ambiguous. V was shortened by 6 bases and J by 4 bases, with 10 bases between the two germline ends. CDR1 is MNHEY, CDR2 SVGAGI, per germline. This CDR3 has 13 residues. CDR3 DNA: TGTGCCAGCAGGGACGGGCAGAATCAGCCCCAGCATTTT. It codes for CASRDGQNQPQHF.

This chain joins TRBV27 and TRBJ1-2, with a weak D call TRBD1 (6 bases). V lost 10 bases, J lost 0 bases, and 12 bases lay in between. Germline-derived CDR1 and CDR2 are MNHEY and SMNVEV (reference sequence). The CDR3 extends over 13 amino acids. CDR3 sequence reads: CATGQLPNYGYTF. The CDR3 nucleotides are TGTGCCACCGGACAGCTCCCTAACTATGGCTACACCTTC.

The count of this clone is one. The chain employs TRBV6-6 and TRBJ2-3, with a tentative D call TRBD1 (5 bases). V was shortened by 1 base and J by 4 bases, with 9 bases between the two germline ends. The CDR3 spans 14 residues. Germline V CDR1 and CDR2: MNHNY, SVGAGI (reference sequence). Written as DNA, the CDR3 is TGTGCCAGCAGTTACTACCAGGGTTCAGATACGCAGTATTTT. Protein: CASSYYQGSDTQYF.

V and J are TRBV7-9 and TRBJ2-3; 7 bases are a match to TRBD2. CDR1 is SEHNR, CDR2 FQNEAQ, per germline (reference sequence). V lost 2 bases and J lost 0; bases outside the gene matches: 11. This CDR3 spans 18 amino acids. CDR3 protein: CASSLPVGGKSSTDTQYF. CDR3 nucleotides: TGTGCCAGCAGCTTACCGGTCGGGGGGAAATCTAGCACAGATACGCAGTATTTT.

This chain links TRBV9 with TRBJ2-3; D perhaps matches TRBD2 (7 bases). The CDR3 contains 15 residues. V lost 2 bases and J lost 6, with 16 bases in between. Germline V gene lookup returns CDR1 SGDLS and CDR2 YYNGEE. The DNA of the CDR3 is TGTGCCAGCAGCGTGGGGCCGGGGGGCGTCGATACGCAGTATTTT. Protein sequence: CASSVGPGGVDTQYF.

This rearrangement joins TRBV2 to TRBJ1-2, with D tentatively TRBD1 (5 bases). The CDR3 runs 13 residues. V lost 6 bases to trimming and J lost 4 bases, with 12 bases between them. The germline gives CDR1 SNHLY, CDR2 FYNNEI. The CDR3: CASSLVTGYGYTF. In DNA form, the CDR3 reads TGTGCCAGCAGCCTCGTAACAGGCTATGGCTACACCTTC.

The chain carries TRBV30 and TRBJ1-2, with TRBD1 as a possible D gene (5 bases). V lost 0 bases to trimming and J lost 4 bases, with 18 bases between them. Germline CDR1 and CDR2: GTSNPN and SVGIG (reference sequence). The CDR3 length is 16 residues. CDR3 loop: CAWSVSVAGGSYGYTF. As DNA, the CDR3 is TGTGCCTGGAGTGTATCCGTGGCGGGGGGTAGCTATGGCTACACCTTC.

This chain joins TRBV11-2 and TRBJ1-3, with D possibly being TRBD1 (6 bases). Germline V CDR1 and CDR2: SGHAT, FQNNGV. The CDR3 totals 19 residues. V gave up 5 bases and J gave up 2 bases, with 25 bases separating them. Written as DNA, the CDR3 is TGTGCCAGCAGCCGGGAGTTGAGGGTTGGGGGCTCTACTGGAAACACCATATATTTT. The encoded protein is CASSRELRVGGSTGNTIYF.

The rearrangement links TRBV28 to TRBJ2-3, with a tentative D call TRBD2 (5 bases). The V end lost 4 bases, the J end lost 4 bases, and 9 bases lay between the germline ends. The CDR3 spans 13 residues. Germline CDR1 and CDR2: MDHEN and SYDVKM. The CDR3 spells CASSSGSPDTQYF. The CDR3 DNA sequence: TGTGCCAGCAGTTCGGGGAGTCCAGATACGCAGTATTTT. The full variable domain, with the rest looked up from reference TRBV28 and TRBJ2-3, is DVKVTQSSRYLVKRTGEKVFLECVQDMDHENMFWYRQDPGLGLRLIYFSYDVKMKEKGDIPEGYSVSREKKERFSLILESASTNQTSMYLCASSSGSPDTQYFGPGTRLTVL.

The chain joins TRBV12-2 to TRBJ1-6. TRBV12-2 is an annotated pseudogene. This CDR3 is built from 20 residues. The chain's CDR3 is CASRLSRGTHVPGGNSPLHF. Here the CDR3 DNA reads TGTGCAAGTCGCTTATCCCGCGGGACACACGTTCCGGGGGGCAATTCACCCCTCCACTTT.

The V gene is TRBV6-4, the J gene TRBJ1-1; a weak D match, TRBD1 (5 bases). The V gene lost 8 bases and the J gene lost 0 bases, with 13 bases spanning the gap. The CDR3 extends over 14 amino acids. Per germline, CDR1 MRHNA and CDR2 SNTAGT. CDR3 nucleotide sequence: TGTGCCAGCCGCCGGGACGGGTTGAACACTGAAGCTTTCTTT. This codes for CASRRDGLNTEAFF.

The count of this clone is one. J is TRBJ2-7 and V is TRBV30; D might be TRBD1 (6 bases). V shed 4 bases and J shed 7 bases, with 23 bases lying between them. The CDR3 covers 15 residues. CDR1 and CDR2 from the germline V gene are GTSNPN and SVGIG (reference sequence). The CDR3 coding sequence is TGTGCCTGGAATCATCTTGGCCGGCCGGGACATGAGCAGTACTTC. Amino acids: CAWNHLGRPGHEQYF. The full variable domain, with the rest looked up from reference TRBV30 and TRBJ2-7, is SQTIHQWPATLVQPVGSPLSLECTVEGTSNPNLYWYRQAAGRGLQLLFYSVGIGQISSEVPQNLSASRPQDRQFILSSKKLLLSDSGFYLCAWNHLGRPGHEQYFGPGTRLTVT.

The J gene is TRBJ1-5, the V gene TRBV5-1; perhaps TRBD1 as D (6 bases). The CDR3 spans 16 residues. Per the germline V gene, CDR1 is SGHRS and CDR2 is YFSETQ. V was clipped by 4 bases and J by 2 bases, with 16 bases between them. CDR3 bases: TGCGCCAGCAGCCTGCGTGGGGGCGATGGCAATCAGCCCCAGCATTTT. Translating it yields CASSLRGGDGNQPQHF.

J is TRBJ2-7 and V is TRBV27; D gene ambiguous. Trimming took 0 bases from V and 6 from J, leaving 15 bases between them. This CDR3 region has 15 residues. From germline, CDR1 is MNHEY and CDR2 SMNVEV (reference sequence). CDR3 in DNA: TGTGCCAGCAGTTTATCCCCAGTTAATCTCGTCGAGCAGTACTTC. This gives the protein CASSLSPVNLVEQYF.

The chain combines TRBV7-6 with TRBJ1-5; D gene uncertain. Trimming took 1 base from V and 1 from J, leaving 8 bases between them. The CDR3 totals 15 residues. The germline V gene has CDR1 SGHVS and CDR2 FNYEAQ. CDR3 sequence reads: CASSLVAGSNQPQHF. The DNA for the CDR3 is TGTGCCAGCAGCTTAGTGGCGGGCAGCAATCAGCCCCAGCATTTT.

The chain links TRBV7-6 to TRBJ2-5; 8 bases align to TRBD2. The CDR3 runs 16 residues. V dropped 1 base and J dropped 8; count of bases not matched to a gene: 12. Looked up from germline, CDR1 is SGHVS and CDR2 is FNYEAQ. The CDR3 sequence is CASSLDPGLEAPTQYF. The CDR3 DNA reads TGTGCCAGCAGCTTAGACCCGGGACTAGAAGCCCCAACCCAGTACTTC.

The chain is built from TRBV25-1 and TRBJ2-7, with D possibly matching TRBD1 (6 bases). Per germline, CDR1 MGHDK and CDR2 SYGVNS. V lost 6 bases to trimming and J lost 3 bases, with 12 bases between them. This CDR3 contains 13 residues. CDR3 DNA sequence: TGTGCCAGCAGGAGGGGGAGCGGCTACGAGCAGTACTTC. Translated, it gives CASRRGSGYEQYF.

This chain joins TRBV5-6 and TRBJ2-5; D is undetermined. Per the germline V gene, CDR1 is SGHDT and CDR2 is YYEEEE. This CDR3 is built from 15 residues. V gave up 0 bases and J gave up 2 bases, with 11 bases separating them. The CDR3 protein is CASSLAGVGQETQYF. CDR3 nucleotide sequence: TGTGCCAGCAGCTTGGCGGGTGTTGGGCAAGAGACCCAGTACTTC.